Listed below are T cell receptor beta chains from one sample, sequenced in a study of OX40 agonist ivuxolimab in advanced cancers. Profiling relied on immunoSEQ multiplex PCR, and the TCRdb table lists in-frame clones only, not all of them. Of roughly 50,000 clones listed, 80% to 90% are singletons. The input for sequencing was CD4+ or CD8+ T cells sorted from blood, taken in a trial of the OX40 agonist ivuxolimab. The receptors come from an adult with an advanced solid tumor such as melanoma, head and neck, liver or kidney cancer. CDR3s include the opening cysteine and the closing phenylalanine or tryptophan. The D gene is left open where the match is weak. Clone size is stated in some rows and not others, as once, few, many or a class when expanded.

d_gene	v_gene	abundance	j_gene	CDR3aa	CDR3nt
NA	TRBV28	NA	TRBJ2-1	CASSFRGDNEQFF	TGTGCCAGCAGTTTTCGAGGGGACAATGAGCAGTTCTTC
TRBD1	TRBV6-4	NA	TRBJ2-2	CASRTGQAKDPNTGELFF	TGTGCCAGCAGGACAGGACAGGCTAAGGACCCGAACACCGGGGAGCTGTTTTTT
TRBD1	TRBV27	NA	TRBJ2-7	CASSFRGRVYEQYF	TGTGCCAGCAGTTTCAGGGGGCGCGTGTACGAGCAGTACTTC
NA	TRBV7-9	NA	TRBJ2-5	CASSPPGGETQYF	TGTGCCAGCAGCCCTCCCGGGGGTGAGACCCAGTACTTC
TRBD2	TRBV18	NA	TRBJ2-7	CASSGTSGSSISPLYEQYF	TGTGCCAGCTCGGGGACTAGCGGGAGTTCCATCTCCCCCCTGTACGAGCAGTACTTC
NA	TRBV10-3	NA	TRBJ2-2	CAISERGRGAGELFF	TGTGCCATCAGTGAACGCGGTAGGGGGGCCGGGGAGCTGTTTTTT
NA	TRBV7-6	NA	TRBJ1-2	CASSLAVGGGRGYTF	TGTGCCAGCAGCTTAGCGGTGGGGGGAGGCCGTGGCTACACCTTC
NA	TRBV7-9	once	TRBJ1-2	CASSPPGYTF	TGTGCCAGCAGCCCCCCAGGCTACACCTTC
NA	TRBV6-4	once	TRBJ1-2	CASSAGQGEIYGYTF	TGTGCCAGCAGTGCAGGGCAGGGTGAAATCTATGGCTACACCTTC
NA	TRBV28	NA	TRBJ1-1	CASSYPPGRLNTEAFF	TGTGCCAGCAGTTACCCCCCTGGAAGGTTAAACACTGAAGCTTTCTTT
TRBD2	TRBV4-1	NA	TRBJ2-5	CASRPTSGGAGTQYF	TGCGCCAGCAGACCCACTAGCGGGGGGGCCGGGACCCAGTACTTC
TRBD1	TRBV29-1	NA	TRBJ1-3	CSAGPTGASGNTIYF	TGCAGCGCTGGACCGACAGGGGCCTCTGGAAACACCATATATTTT
NA	TRBV7-9	NA	TRBJ2-3	CASSQSRGPEGPDTQYF	TGTGCCAGCAGCCAGAGCCGGGGACCCGAGGGTCCAGATACGCAGTATTTT
TRBD2	TRBV7-9	NA	TRBJ2-7	CASSSLAGGSNYEQYF	TGTGCCAGCAGCTCTCTAGCGGGAGGGTCGAACTACGAGCAGTACTTC
NA	TRBV7-9	NA	TRBJ2-7	CASSLGSYEQYF	TGTGCCAGCAGCTTAGGGTCATACGAGCAGTACTTC
TRBD1	TRBV7-6	NA	TRBJ1-1	CASSFDRGQVAFF	TGTGCCAGCAGCTTCGACAGGGGGCAAGTTGCTTTCTTT
NA	TRBV4-2	NA	TRBJ1-5	CASSQEGRQGMNQPQHF	TGTGCCAGCAGCCAAGAGGGGCGGCAGGGAATGAATCAGCCCCAGCATTTT
NA	TRBV19	once	TRBJ1-1	CASSIVGGSNTEAFF	TGTGCCAGTAGTATAGTTGGGGGTTCGAACACTGAAGCTTTCTTT
NA	TRBV7-9	NA	TRBJ1-1	CASSSGGTEAFF	TGTGCCAGCAGCTCGGGCGGGACTGAAGCTTTCTTT
NA	TRBV7-2	NA	TRBJ1-3	CASSLGQSSGNTIYF	TGTGCCAGCAGCTTAGGGCAGAGCTCTGGAAACACCATATATTTT
NA	TRBV21-1	NA	TRBJ2-7	CASSAFPQGWGSYEQYF	TGTGCCAGCAGCGCATTTCCTCAGGGATGGGGCTCCTACGAGCAGTACTTC
TRBD2	TRBV27	NA	TRBJ2-3	CASSFGLAGNTDTQYF	TGTGCCAGCAGTTTCGGGCTAGCGGGAAACACAGATACGCAGTATTTT
NA	TRBV9	NA	TRBJ1-5	CASSVGLGPQHF	TGTGCCAGCAGCGTAGGTCTCGGGCCCCAGCATTTT
NA	TRBV19	NA	TRBJ1-5	CASSIAPGGQPQHF	TGTGCCAGTAGTATAGCCCCAGGAGGTCAGCCCCAGCATTTT
NA	TRBV27	NA	TRBJ2-7	CASSLRGGNYEQYF	TGTGCCAGCAGTTTAAGAGGGGGAAACTACGAGCAGTACTTC
NA	TRBV4-1	NA	TRBJ1-1	CASRDGAGGNTEAFF	TGCGCCAGCAGGGACGGGGCAGGTGGGAACACTGAAGCTTTCTTT
TRBD1	TRBV28	NA	TRBJ1-1	CASSDGTGWTEAFF	TGTGCCAGCAGTGACGGGACAGGGTGGACTGAAGCTTTCTTT
NA	TRBV6-1	NA	TRBJ2-7	CASSEIPDNEQYF	TGTGCCAGCAGTGAAATCCCTGACAACGAGCAGTACTTC
NA	TRBV11-2	NA	TRBJ1-2	CASSLREGGYTF	TGTGCCAGCAGCTTACGGGAGGGGGGCTACACCTTC
NA	TRBV4-1	NA	TRBJ1-5	CASSQAPDDYQPQHF	TGCGCCAGCAGCCAGGCGCCGGACGACTATCAGCCCCAGCATTTT
TRBD2	TRBV4-1	NA	TRBJ2-5	CASSQGLAGVGQETQYF	TGCGCCAGCAGCCAAGGACTAGCGGGAGTTGGCCAAGAGACCCAGTACTTC
NA	TRBV6-1	NA	TRBJ1-1	CASSGFTMNTEAFF	TGTGCCAGTAGTGGGTTTACCATGAACACTGAAGCTTTCTTT
NA	TRBV6-5	once	TRBJ1-1	CASSPPARNTEAFF	TGTGCCAGCAGCCCCCCGGCGAGGAACACTGAAGCTTTCTTT
TRBD2	TRBV7-2	NA	TRBJ2-3	CASSLLPWGSGTGTDTQYF	TGTGCCAGCAGCTTACTCCCCTGGGGTAGCGGGACCGGCACAGATACGCAGTATTTT
NA	TRBV6-5	NA	TRBJ2-2	CASSTSGTNTGELFF	TGTGCCAGCAGTACCAGCGGTACAAACACCGGGGAGCTGTTTTTT
TRBD1	TRBV19	NA	TRBJ2-7	CASSNSQGVYEQYF	TGTGCCAGTAGTAATTCACAGGGGGTCTACGAGCAGTACTTC
NA	TRBV7-9	NA	TRBJ2-2	CASSLAPAPRELFF	TGTGCCAGCAGCTTAGCGCCGGCCCCACGGGAGCTGTTTTTT
NA	TRBV6-5	NA	TRBJ2-1	CASSYDQDRDNEQFF	TGTGCCAGCAGTTACGATCAGGACAGAGATAATGAGCAGTTCTTC
NA	TRBV5-6	once	TRBJ1-2	CASSNRKTNYGYTF	TGTGCCAGCAGCAACAGGAAAACTAACTATGGCTACACCTTC
NA	TRBV5-1	NA	TRBJ1-1	CASSVGQHEAFF	TGCGCCAGCAGCGTCGGACAGCATGAAGCTTTCTTT
NA	TRBV4-1	NA	TRBJ2-7	CASSQERDEQYF	TGCGCCAGCAGCCAAGAACGAGACGAGCAGTACTTC
NA	TRBV4-1	NA	TRBJ2-5	CASGTTYRAETQYF	TGCGCCAGCGGCACCACGTACAGGGCCGAGACCCAGTACTTC
NA	TRBV5-8	few	TRBJ2-3	CASSLRETTDTQYF	TGTGCCAGCAGCTTAAGGGAAACCACAGATACGCAGTATTTT
TRBD1	TRBV19	NA	TRBJ2-7	CASKDRETLEQYF	TGTGCCAGTAAGGACAGGGAAACTCTCGAGCAGTACTTC
NA	TRBV9	NA	TRBJ1-1	CASSVYRGHTEAFF	TGTGCCAGCAGCGTATACCGGGGCCACACTGAAGCTTTCTTT